The clone carrying this T cell receptor beta chain was seen only a few times. What it recognizes is unknown. V dropped 8 bases and J dropped 10 bases, with 15 bases sitting between them. This CDR3 is built from 13 residues. Germline CDR1 is SEHNR and CDR2 is FQNEAQ (reference sequence). MiXCR, applied by TCRdb to the reads, yields one record per CDR3 protein. The profile shows about 700,000 distinct CDR3 sequences, around a third of them singletons. These data come from a study of T cell repertoires in cytomegalovirus infection. As for the study in general: The authors relied on CMV epitopes, both recently identified HLA-C-restricted and well-studied HLA-B-restricted. CMV infection together with matching HLA type was indicated by public TCR beta signatures. Study outcomes and limitations: Summed frequency of public TCR beta families distinguished CMV carriers with the relevant HLA.

The sequence was collected from a human donor in good health (CMV status not recorded). Some clones in this sample may be carry-over from other donors' samples. The chain links TRBV7-9 to TRBJ1-6, with TRBD1 as a possible D gene (6 bases). The sequencing used cultured PBMCs, collected from culture after CMV antigen stimulation. The CDR3 region is CASGEGQMSPLHF. The CDR3 DNA is TGTGCCAGCGGCGAAGGACAGATGTCACCCCTCCACTTT.